This passage covers 3 T cell receptor beta chains from one sample sequenced in a study of Ad26.COV2.S vaccination and SARS-CoV-2 variants. TCRdb keeps only in-frame clones here, not all; method: immunoSEQ multiplex PCR. Of fewer than 300,000 clones in the sample, more than 70% were seen once. This sample's treatment: roughly 19 received Ad26.COV2.S at low or high dose, single or two shots; five or six received placebo; per-sample allocation not given. Sampling took place 63 days after the first vaccine or placebo injection. Sequenced material: peripheral blood, taken in a trial of Ad26.COV2.S vaccine versus placebo. These receptors all come from a person aged 18-60 years who received the Ad26.COV2.S COVID-19 vaccine or a placebo.

This chain links TRBV5-4 with TRBJ2-3; TRBD2 agrees at 12 bases. Trimming removed 4 bases from V and 0 bases from J; junction bases left unmatched: 12. CDR3 length: 19 amino acids. Germline V CDR1 and CDR2: SGHNT, YYREEE (reference sequence). The CDR3 loop reads CASSRRTSGAFESTDTQYF. For the CDR3, the DNA is TGTGCCAGCAGCAGACGGACTAGCGGGGCCTTCGAGAGCACAGATACGCAGTATTTT.

V is TRBV15 and J is TRBJ1-4; D uncertain. The germline CDR1 and CDR2 sequences are LNHNV and YYDKDF (reference sequence). Trimming stripped 2 bases from V and 3 bases from J, with 10 bases between. CDR3 length equals 15 residues. The DNA of the CDR3 is TGTGCCACCAGCAGACACGACGGAGCTAATGAAAAACTGTTTTTT. It is translated as CATSRHDGANEKLFF.

This clone has at least ten counts. The chain has TRBV10-1 and TRBJ1-5; 8 bases fit TRBD1. The CDR3 has 15 residues. Germline loops: CDR1 WNHNN, CDR2 SYGVQD (reference sequence). Trimming removed 5 bases from V and 7 bases from J; junction bases left unmatched: 10. CDR3 sequence: CASSLRTGPGQPQHF. CDR3 nucleotides: TGCGCCAGCAGTCTTCGGACAGGGCCTGGGCAGCCCCAGCATTTT.